Listed here are 6 T cell receptor beta chains from one sample, sequenced in a study of T cell repertoires in cytomegalovirus infection. TCRdb analysed the reads with MiXCR anew, one entry per CDR3 protein. The sample includes more than 300,000 distinct CDR3 sequences, roughly 36% of them seen just once. These receptors are not linked to any known antigen. Material: cultured PBMCs, obtained from culture after CMV antigen stimulation. The source is a human donor in good health (CMV status not recorded). Some clones in this sample may be carry-over from other donors' samples.

This clonotype was found a few times. The chain combines TRBV2 with TRBJ2-3; D call uncertain. Trimming left V 0 bases short and J 1 base short, with 11 bases between. The germline V gene encodes CDR1 SNHLY and CDR2 FYNNEI. This CDR3 is built from 16 residues. The CDR3 sequence is CASSEAFGHRTDTQYF. The DNA for the CDR3 is TGTGCCAGCAGTGAAGCGTTCGGCCATCGCACAGATACGCAGTATTTT.

In regard to this clonotype: An end of the junction does not agree with germline; a read error may underlie this. J is TRBJ1-1 and V is TRBV7-7, with D hard to call. Germline V gives CDR1 SSHAT, CDR2 FNYEAQ (reference sequence). This CDR3 region has 13 residues. The CDR3 nucleotides read TGTGCTAGCAGCCGTCTGTCGGGCACTGAAGCTTTCTTT. This sequence encodes CASSRLSGTEAFF.

Only a few counts were recorded for this clonotype. The V gene is TRBV12-3 or TRBV12-4, the J gene TRBJ1-1; D remains unclear. CDR3 size: 14 residues. The V end lost 3 bases, the J end lost 1 base, and 9 bases lay between the germline ends. The CDR3 is CASSFQPTNTEAFF. CDR3 sequence (DNA): TGTGCCAGCAGTTTCCAGCCGACGAACACTGAAGCTTTCTTT.

V usage is TRBV28 and J usage is TRBJ2-7; 9 bases line up with TRBD1. After removal of 4 bases from V and 3 bases from J, the junction contained 4 bases not matched to a gene. The CDR3 has 14 residues. The germline V gene encodes CDR1 MDHEN and CDR2 SYDVKM. The CDR3 here is CASSSGQGIYEQYF. CDR3 sequence (DNA): TGTGCCAGCAGTTCCGGACAGGGGATCTACGAGCAGTACTTC.

The chain combines TRBV28 with TRBJ1-5, with D possibly matching TRBD1 (5 bases). Per germline, CDR1 MDHEN and CDR2 SYDVKM. This CDR3 is 16 amino acids long. V lost 6 bases and J 2 bases, leaving 17 bases between the germline ends. The CDR3 region is CASSANSGSGNQPQHF. The CDR3 DNA reads TGTGCCAGCAGCGCTAACTCAGGGTCGGGCAATCAGCCCCAGCATTTT.

This clonotype was recorded a few times. The V gene is TRBV12-5, the J gene TRBJ1-2, with no clear D. CDR1 LGHNT and CDR2 FRNRAP come from the germline V gene. The CDR3 loop spans 12 amino acids. The V end lost 0 bases, the J end lost 8 bases, and 7 bases lay between the germline ends. Written as DNA, the CDR3 is TGTGCTAGTGGTTTGGTAACCTCAGGCTACACCTTC. Protein: CASGLVTSGYTF.